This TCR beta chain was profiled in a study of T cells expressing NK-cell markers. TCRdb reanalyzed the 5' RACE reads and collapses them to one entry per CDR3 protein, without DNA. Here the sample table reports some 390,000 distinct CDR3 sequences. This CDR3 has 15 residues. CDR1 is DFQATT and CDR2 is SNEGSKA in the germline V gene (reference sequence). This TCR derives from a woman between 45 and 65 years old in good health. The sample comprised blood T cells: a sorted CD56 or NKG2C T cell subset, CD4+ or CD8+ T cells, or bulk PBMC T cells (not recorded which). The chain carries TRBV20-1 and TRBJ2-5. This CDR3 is CSAIEGISFRETQYF.